One T cell receptor beta chain is described in this entry. The antigen is unknown. Looked up from germline, CDR1 is MDHEN and CDR2 is SYDVKM. The CDR3 has 16 residues. Trimming pared 6 bases from V and 1 base from J, leaving 15 bases between. This entry belongs to a study of siplizumab effects on memory and regulatory T cells. Findings and caveats of the study: Alloreactive sequences that could be traced to unstimulated CD4+ memory cells showed a significant reduction under siplizumab.

The assay was immunoSEQ multiplex PCR, and TCRdb's table has in-frame clones only and misses some. The repertoire holds approximately 94,000 clones, with about 90% as singletons. This TCR was sampled from a human donor in good health. The chain uses TRBV28 and TRBJ2-2, with D possibly TRBD1 on 5 matching bases. Sequenced input: CD4+ T cells sorted from blood. CDR3 protein: CASRDTRGMNTGELFF. The CDR3 DNA reads as TGTGCCAGCAGAGATACAAGGGGCATGAACACCGGGGAGCTGTTTTTT.